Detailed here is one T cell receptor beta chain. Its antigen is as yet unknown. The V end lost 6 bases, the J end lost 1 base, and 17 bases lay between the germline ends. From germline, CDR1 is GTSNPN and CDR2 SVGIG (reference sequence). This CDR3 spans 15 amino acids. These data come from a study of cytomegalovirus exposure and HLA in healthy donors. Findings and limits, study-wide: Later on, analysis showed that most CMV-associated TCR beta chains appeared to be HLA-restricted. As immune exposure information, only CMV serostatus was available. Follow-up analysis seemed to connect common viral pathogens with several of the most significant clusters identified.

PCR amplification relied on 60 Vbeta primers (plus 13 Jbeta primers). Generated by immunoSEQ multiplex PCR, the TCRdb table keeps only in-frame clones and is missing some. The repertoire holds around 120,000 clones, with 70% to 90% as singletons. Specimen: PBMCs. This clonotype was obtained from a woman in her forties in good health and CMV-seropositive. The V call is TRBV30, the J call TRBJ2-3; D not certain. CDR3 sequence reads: CACPAVTSGTDTQYF. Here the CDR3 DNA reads TGTGCCTGCCCGGCTGTGACTTCCGGCACAGATACGCAGTATTTT. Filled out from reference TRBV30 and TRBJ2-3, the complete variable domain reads SQTIHQWPATLVQPVGSPLSLECTVEGTSNPNLYWYRQAAGRGLQLLFYSVGIGQISSEVPQNLSASRPQDRQFILSSKKLLLSDSGFYLCACPAVTSGTDTQYFGPGTRLTVL.